Listed here are 21 T cell receptor beta chains from one sample, sequenced in a study of blood T cell repertoires in COVID-19. Generated by immunoSEQ multiplex PCR, the TCRdb table keeps only in-frame clones and is missing some. Among roughly 440,000 clones listed, about nine tenths were seen once. Sequencing was carried out using peripheral blood. The receptors were sampled from a woman aged 45-65 years with COVID-19, enrolled during active disease.

This chain uses TRBV6-5 with TRBJ2-7, with 12 bases fitting TRBD2. CDR1 MNHEY and CDR2 SVGAGI come from the germline V gene. V lost 4 bases, J lost 2 bases, and 6 bases stayed unmatched. CDR3 length: 16 residues. The CDR3 nucleotides are TGTGCCAGCAGTTTCTGGACTAGCGGGGTACCCTACGAGCAGTACTTC. Translation: CASSFWTSGVPYEQYF.

The V gene is TRBV3-1 (or the pseudogene TRBV3-2), the J gene TRBJ2-3; weak D call: TRBD1 (6 bases). Trimming took off 2 bases at V and 5 bases at J, with 8 bases between the two ends. Germline CDR1 reads LGHDT; CDR2 reads YNNKEL (reference sequence). This CDR3 is 13 amino acids long. CDR3 loop: CASSQKGVDTQYF. The CDR3 DNA sequence: TGTGCCAGCAGCCAAAAGGGGGTAGATACGCAGTATTTT.

The DNA for the CDR3 is TGTGCCAGCACCCCAGATGTCTATGGCTACACCTTC. Protein product: CASTPDVYGYTF. The rearrangement links TRBV2 to TRBJ1-2, with no clear D. V gave up 7 bases and J gave up 4 bases, with 10 bases separating them. The germline gives CDR1 SNHLY, CDR2 FYNNEI. The CDR3 runs to 12 residues.

The chain carries TRBV5-1 and TRBJ2-1; 10 bases align to TRBD1. This CDR3 region has 15 residues. The germline V gene has CDR1 SGHRS and CDR2 YFSETQ. J lost 9 bases, V lost 0 bases, and 6 bases had no gene match. As DNA, the CDR3 is TGCGCCAGCAGCTTGGAATGGGACAGGGGAAGTGAGCAGTTCTTC. It specifies CASSLEWDRGSEQFF.

The genes are TRBV5-4 and TRBJ2-7; TRBD2 matches at 14 bases. Trimming cost V 0 bases and J 4 bases; bases outside gene matches: 3. The CDR3 runs to 16 residues. From germline, CDR1 is SGHNT and CDR2 YYREEE (reference sequence). CDR3 nucleotide sequence: TGTGCCAGCAGCTTGGGACTAGCGGGGGGGCTGTACGAGCAGTACTTC. Translation: CASSLGLAGGLYEQYF.

This chain links TRBV18 with TRBJ2-3, with 11 positions matching TRBD2. The germline V gene encodes CDR1 KGHSH and CDR2 LQKENI. The V and J ends lost 3 bases and 0 bases, in that order; junction bases with no gene match: 5. The CDR3 is 17 residues long. CDR3 residues: CASSPLAGGSSTDTQYF. The CDR3 DNA follows: TGTGCCAGCTCACCCCTAGCGGGGGGCTCTAGCACAGATACGCAGTATTTT.

The chain carries TRBV3-1 (or the pseudogene TRBV3-2) and TRBJ2-7, with a weak D call TRBD2 (5 bases). The CDR3 has 13 residues. Trimming cost V 3 bases and J 7 bases, with 13 bases left between them. The germline V gene has CDR1 LGHDT and CDR2 YNNKEL (reference sequence). DNA of the CDR3: TGTGCCAGCAGCCAGGCCCGGGGAGATGAGCAGTACTTC. Its protein is CASSQARGDEQYF.

The V call is TRBV6-5, the J call TRBJ2-7, with D uncertain. Germline CDR1 is MNHEY and CDR2 is SVGAGI. There are 13 residues in the CDR3. The V gene lost 9 bases and the J gene lost 2 bases, with 14 bases spanning the gap. CDR3 protein: CARTPWAAYEQYF. CDR3 coding DNA: TGTGCCAGGACCCCATGGGCAGCCTACGAGCAGTACTTC.

The CDR3, as DNA: TGTGCCAGCAGCTTCGCCGGGACATCTACTGAAGCTTTCTTT. As protein: CASSFAGTSTEAFF. The chain uses TRBV5-5 and TRBJ1-1; a weak D match, TRBD1 (6 bases). The ends were cut back, 2 bases at V and 5 bases at J, with 13 bases in the middle. The CDR3 has 14 residues. Germline V gene lookup returns CDR1 SGHKS and CDR2 YYEKEE (reference sequence).

V and J are TRBV18 and TRBJ2-2, with D perhaps matching TRBD2 (6 bases). Germline V gene sequence: CDR1 KGHSH, CDR2 LQKENI. The CDR3 has 15 amino acids. V lost 3 bases, J lost 3 bases, and 11 bases lay in between. As DNA, the CDR3 is TGTGCCAGCTCACCCGCTTCGGGGGACACCGGGGAGCTGTTTTTT. Its translation: CASSPASGDTGELFF.

This chain joins TRBV19 and TRBJ2-7; 8 bases align to TRBD1. Germline values: CDR1 LNHDA, CDR2 SQIVND (reference sequence). This CDR3 comprises 15 residues. Trimming took 6 bases from V and 0 from J; bases not matched to a gene: 7. In nucleotides, the CDR3 is TGTGCCAGTAGGCCCCGGACAGGGAGCTCCTACGAGCAGTACTTC. Its protein product is CASRPRTGSSYEQYF.

CDR3 residues: CASARVLSLNEQFF. The DNA for the CDR3 is TGTGCCAGCGCCAGGGTGTTGAGTCTAAATGAGCAGTTCTTC. The chain employs TRBV27 and TRBJ2-1; D may be TRBD1 (5 bases). The CDR3 has 14 amino acids. Between the trimmed V and J ends, which lost 8 bases and 7 bases, there was a span of 18 bases. The germline V gene encodes CDR1 MNHEY and CDR2 SMNVEV (reference sequence).

This chain uses TRBV6-5 with TRBJ2-7; tentative D call: TRBD1 (5 bases). This CDR3 is 12 amino acids long. V was shortened by 5 bases and J by 3 bases, with 8 bases between the two germline ends. Germline CDR1 and CDR2: MNHEY and SVGAGI. CDR3 DNA sequence: TGTGCCAGCAGTACACAGGACTACGAGCAGTACTTC. The encoded protein is CASSTQDYEQYF.

As DNA, the CDR3 is TGTGCCAGCAGGCCGGGACACTTCTACGAGCAGTACTTC. Translated: CASRPGHFYEQYF. The V call is TRBV27, the J call TRBJ2-7; D perhaps matches TRBD1 (6 bases). The CDR3 covers 13 residues. The V gene's germline CDR1 is MNHEY and CDR2 SMNVEV (reference sequence). The ends were cut back, 6 bases at V and 3 bases at J, with 12 bases in the middle.

This clone was recorded a few times. The CDR3 bases are TGTGCCAGCAGCTCCTCTGGGACAGGGGGCGGCTACACCTTC. As protein: CASSSSGTGGGYTF. V usage is TRBV7-9 and J usage is TRBJ1-2, with 12 bases fitting TRBD1. J gave up 8 bases and V 4 bases, and 5 bases lay outside the gene matches. Per the germline V gene, CDR1 is SEHNR and CDR2 is FQNEAQ (reference sequence). This CDR3 is built from 14 residues.

This sequence joins TRBV4-2 and TRBJ1-1, with TRBD1 matching 10 bases. The J segment lost 6 bases and the V segment lost 6 bases, leaving 13 bases of the junction unmatched. The CDR3 is 16 residues long. Germline values: CDR1 LGHNA, CDR2 YNFKEQ. In DNA, the CDR3 is TGTGCCAGCAGTCGTGGACAGGGGGAGGAAAGATCTGAAGCTTTCTTT. Its translation is CASSRGQGEERSEAFF.

The chain uses TRBV19 and TRBJ2-7; D is uncertain. Germline V gene data show CDR1 as LNHDA and CDR2 as SQIVND (reference sequence). Trimming removed 1 base at V and 1 base at J, with 8 bases between. The CDR3 is 14 residues long. The CDR3 sequence: CASSIAEASYEQYF. The CDR3 nucleotides are TGTGCCAGTAGTATAGCCGAGGCTTCCTACGAGCAGTACTTC.

This clone was recorded only once. J is TRBJ1-1 and V is TRBV24-1; no clear D. Germline CDR1 is KGHDR and CDR2 is SFDVKD. Trimming pared 2 bases from V and 1 base from J, leaving 10 bases between. There are 15 residues in the CDR3. CDR3 sequence (DNA): TGTGCCACCAGTGATTGGGGAGTGTCGAACACTGAAGCTTTCTTT. Translation: CATSDWGVSNTEAFF.

The rearrangement uses TRBV9 and TRBJ1-6, with unresolved D. The V and J ends lost 5 bases and 8 bases respectively, with 11 bases between them. The CDR3 runs to 13 residues. Germline-derived CDR1 and CDR2 are SGDLS and YYNGEE. The CDR3 DNA is TGTGCCAGCAGTTGGAGGGTGGATTCACCCCTCCACTTT. Translating it yields CASSWRVDSPLHF.

The V gene is TRBV6-5, the J gene TRBJ2-1, with 7 bases that match TRBD2. The germline V gene encodes CDR1 MNHEY and CDR2 SVGAGI. V shed 7 bases and J 5 bases; nucleotides not matched to a gene: 5. This CDR3 has 13 amino acids. The CDR3 protein is CASNRLADNEQFF. In DNA form, the CDR3 reads TGTGCCAGCAATCGACTAGCAGACAATGAGCAGTTCTTC.

The chain carries TRBV6-1 and TRBJ2-1, with 8 nucleotides matching TRBD1. J lost 14 bases, V lost 3 bases, and 9 bases had no gene match. From germline, CDR1 is MNHNS and CDR2 SASEGT. CDR3 length: 13 residues. CDR3 nucleotide sequence: TGTGCCAGCAGTGAGACTGACAGGGGCCAAAAGTTCTTC. Translating it yields CASSETDRGQKFF.